The 3 T cell receptor beta chains below were found in one sample sequenced in a study of T cell repertoires in cytomegalovirus infection. TCRdb re-called the reads with MiXCR, one entry per CDR3 protein. The sample shows some 600,000 distinct CDR3 sequences, approximately 24% of them seen only once. The source material was CD8+ T cells from PBMCs. The receptors come from a human donor in good health (CMV status not recorded). Some clones in this sample may be carry-over from other donors' samples.

V gene TRBV29-1 combines with J gene TRBJ1-2; D gene unclear. The V and J ends lost 5 bases and 6 bases respectively, with 10 bases between them. The length of the CDR3 is 11 residues. Germline CDR1 reads SQVTM; CDR2 reads ANQGSEA. The CDR3 bases are TGCAGCGTTAGCCTTGCCCATGGCTACACCTTC. This encodes CSVSLAHGYTF.

The sample holds a few counts of this clonotype. The chain employs TRBV29-1 and TRBJ2-7; D call uncertain. From germline, CDR1 is SQVTM and CDR2 ANQGSEA. V shed 6 bases and J shed 4 bases, with 19 bases lying between them. CDR3 length: 14 amino acids. CDR3 protein: CSVADGGRLYEQYF. CDR3 bases: TGCAGCGTGGCCGACGGCGGACGGTTGTACGAGCAGTACTTC.

The gene calls are TRBV20-1 and TRBJ2-2, with D possibly TRBD1 on 6 matching bases. CDR1 and CDR2 from the germline V gene are DFQATT and SNEGSKA (reference sequence). Trimming took off 7 bases at V and 5 bases at J, with 17 bases between the two ends. The CDR3 sequence is 14 residues long. The CDR3, as DNA: TGCAGTGTAGACTTAGGGGGACGGACCGGGGAGCTGTTTTTT. Its translation: CSVDLGGRTGELFF.